The T cell receptor beta chain under discussion was sequenced for a study of blood T cell repertoires in COVID-19. As for the study in general: PBMCs, B-cell-depleted T cells, or T cells provided the cDNA or gDNA that made up the material.

The V end was cut by 6 bases, the J end by 7 bases, with 15 bases between. Germline V gene sequence: CDR1 MDHEN, CDR2 SYDVKM. The CDR3 covers 13 residues. In the original workflow: The authors estimated nucleated cell counts from reference gene primer amplification. Clones were read by immunoSEQ multiplex PCR, and TCRdb kept only the in-frame ones, dropping some. V and J calls plus clone size are reproduced from that table; the DNA served to infer D and trimming. Found here are about 97,000 clones, 85% to 95% of them singletons; the top ten hold less than 7.5%. Source material: peripheral blood. The origin of this receptor is a man between 45 and 60 years old with active COVID-19. The chain recombines TRBV28 with TRBJ1-1; a possible D gene is TRBD1 (6 bases). The CDR3 DNA is TGTGCCAGCAGACTAGACAGGAAGATTGAAGCTTTCTTT. This codes for CASRLDRKIEAFF.